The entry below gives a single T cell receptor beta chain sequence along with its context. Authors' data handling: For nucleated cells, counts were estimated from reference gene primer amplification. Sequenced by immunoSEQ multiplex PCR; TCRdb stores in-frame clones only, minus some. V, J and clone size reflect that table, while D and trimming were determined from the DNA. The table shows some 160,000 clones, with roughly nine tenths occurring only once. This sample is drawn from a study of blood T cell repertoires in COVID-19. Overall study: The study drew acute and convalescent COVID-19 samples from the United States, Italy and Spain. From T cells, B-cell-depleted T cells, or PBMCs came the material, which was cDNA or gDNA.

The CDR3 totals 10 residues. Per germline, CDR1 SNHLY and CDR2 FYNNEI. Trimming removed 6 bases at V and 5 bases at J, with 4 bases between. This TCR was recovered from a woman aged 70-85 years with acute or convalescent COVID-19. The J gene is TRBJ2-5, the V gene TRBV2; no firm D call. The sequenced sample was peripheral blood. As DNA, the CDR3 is TGTGCCAGCAGCTCCGAGACCCAGTACTTC. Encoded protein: CASSSETQYF.